What follows describes a single T cell receptor (beta chain). What it binds is not known. The V and J ends lost 2 bases and 3 bases respectively, with 10 bases between them. This CDR3 has 14 amino acids. Every sample had a minimum of 6.5 million PBMCs isolated. This entry is derived from a study of blood T cells in healthy people across ages. General study points: Per-million-T-cell TCR beta diversity fell roughly linearly with age. Naive CD4+ cells and diversity were both higher in long-lived donors than in aged donors.

The authors ran a second PCR of about 7 to 12 cycles using a sample-barcoded 5' primer and a J-beta primer mix. One entry per CDR3 protein, called by TCRdb with MiXCR from the 5' RACE reads. The data show around 1,800,000 distinct CDR3 sequences, approximately 40% seen once. Sample: blood. The V and J genes are TRBV12-3 or TRBV12-4 and TRBJ1-1; D remains ambiguous. The TCR originated in a human donor in good health. CDR3 DNA sequence: TGTGCCAGCAGTTTAAGGCTGCCAGACACTGAAGCTTTCTTT. This translates into CASSLRLPDTEAFF.